The 4 T cell receptor beta chains listed next were all sequenced from one sample in a study of T cell responses to AZD1222 COVID-19 vaccine. Assay used: immunoSEQ multiplex PCR; TCRdb lists only in-frame clones, some missing. The sample holds approximately 120,000 clones; 80% to 90% are singletons and the top ten take 4% to 5%. The sample was peripheral blood, taken on day 0 of AZD1222 vaccination. These receptors originate from an adult in good health.

The gene calls are TRBV10-3 and TRBJ2-3; 7 bases are shared with TRBD2. Germline V gives CDR1 ENHRY, CDR2 SYGVKD. With V trimmed by 0 bases and J by 0 bases, 9 bases remained unmatched. The CDR3 contains 18 residues. CDR3 bases: TGTGCCATCAGTGAGTCAACGGGAGGACGTATAAGCACAGATACGCAGTATTTT. It yields the protein CAISESTGGRISTDTQYF.

This chain links TRBV27 with TRBJ1-3, with TRBD1 as a possible D gene (5 bases). The germline CDR1 and CDR2 sequences are MNHEY and SMNVEV (reference sequence). Trimming took off 8 bases at V and 3 bases at J, with 11 bases between the two ends. The CDR3 extends over 13 amino acids. The CDR3 coding sequence is TGTGCCAGCGGAGGGACGGTTGGAAACACCATATATTTT. Translated, it gives CASGGTVGNTIYF.

This clone was observed a handful of times. The chain uses TRBV6-6 and TRBJ2-1; 9 bases align to TRBD1. CDR1 is MNHNY and CDR2 is SVGAGI in the germline V gene (reference sequence). V gave up 10 bases and J gave up 6 bases; unmatched junction bases: 13. The CDR3 runs 15 residues. The CDR3 coding sequence is TGTGCCACCTCCTTACCGGGACAGGGCGCCAATGAGCAGTTCTTC. This codes for CATSLPGQGANEQFF.

V gene TRBV7-2 combines with J gene TRBJ2-7; TRBD2 aligns across 11 bases. Germline CDR1 is SGHTA and CDR2 is FQGNSA. With 6 bases clipped from V and 6 bases from J, the junction kept 10 bases outside the gene matches. The CDR3 is made up of 15 amino acids. The CDR3: CASRSPGLAALEQYF. The CDR3 DNA reads as TGTGCCAGCAGATCGCCGGGACTAGCGGCTCTCGAGCAGTACTTC.